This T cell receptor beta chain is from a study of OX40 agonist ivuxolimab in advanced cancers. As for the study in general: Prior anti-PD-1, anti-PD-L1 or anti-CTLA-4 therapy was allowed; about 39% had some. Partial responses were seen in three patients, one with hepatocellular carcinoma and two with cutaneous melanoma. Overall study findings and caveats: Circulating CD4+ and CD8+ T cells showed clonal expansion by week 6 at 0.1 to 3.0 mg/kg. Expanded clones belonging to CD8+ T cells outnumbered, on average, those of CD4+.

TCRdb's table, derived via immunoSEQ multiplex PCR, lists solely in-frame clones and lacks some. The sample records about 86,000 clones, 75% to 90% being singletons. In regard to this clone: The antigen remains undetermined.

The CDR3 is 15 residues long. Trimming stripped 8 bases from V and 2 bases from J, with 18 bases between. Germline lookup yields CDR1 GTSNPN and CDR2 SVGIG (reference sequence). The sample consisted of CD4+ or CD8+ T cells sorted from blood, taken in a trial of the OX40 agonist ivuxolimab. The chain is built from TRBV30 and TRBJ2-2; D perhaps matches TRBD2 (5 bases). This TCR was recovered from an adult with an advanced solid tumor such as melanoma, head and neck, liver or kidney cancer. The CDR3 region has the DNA TGTGCCGCCCGCGGGCTGCACAAAAACACCGGGGAGCTGTTTTTT. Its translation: CAARGLHKNTGELFF. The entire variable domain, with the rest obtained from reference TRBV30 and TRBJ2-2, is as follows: SQTIHQWPATLVQPVGSPLSLECTVEGTSNPNLYWYRQAAGRGLQLLFYSVGIGQISSEVPQNLSASRPQDRQFILSSKKLLLSDSGFYLCAARGLHKNTGELFFGEGSRLTVL.